This TCR beta chain was captured in a study of PD-1 blockade in mismatch repair-deficient tumors. A few counts support this clone. CDR1 is LNHDA, CDR2 SQIVND, per germline (reference sequence). The CDR3 extends over 18 amino acids. The trim removed 3 bases at V and 6 bases at J, leaving 13 bases unmatched. TCRdb's copy holds only in-frame clones and misses some; the assay was immunoSEQ multiplex PCR. The sample lists roughly 130,000 clones; 88% were seen once. TCR sequencing covered a few patients who responded to pembrolizumab. V and J are TRBV19 and TRBJ2-1, with 11 bases fitting TRBD2. The source of this sequence is an adult with mismatch repair-deficient cancer. Sequencing was performed on peripheral blood, taken approximately 69 weeks after starting pembrolizumab. CDR3 residues: CASSMIISIAGGTNEQFF. The CDR3 DNA reads as TGTGCCAGTAGTATGATCATATCGATAGCGGGAGGGACCAATGAGCAGTTCTTC.